The clone carrying this TCR beta chain was picked up a small number of times. Its target is not known. Sequenced material consisted of expressed TCRB transcripts (all of the isolated RNA was reverse transcribed). Libraries were prepared by immunoSEQ multiplex PCR; TCRdb keeps only in-frame clonotypes and omits some of them. The sample lists about 160,000 clones, approximately 8% occurring once. This sample stems from a study of beta chain features in type 1 diabetes. Study at large: Cell yields, gender and age were similar in healthy donors and patients.

V trimming: 5 bases; J trimming: 5 bases; junction bases outside the gene matches: 5. Germline loops: CDR1 MDHEN, CDR2 SYDVKM. CDR3 size: 15 residues. General study results and limits: Across all four CD4+ subsets, people with type 1 diabetes showed modestly shorter TCRB CDR3s.

Sorting of CD4+ naive, central memory, regulatory and stem cell-like memory cells was performed via CD45RO/CCR7/CD25/CD127/CD95/CD27. All sorted populations exceeded 95% purity. The source is a woman between 35 and 50 years old with type 1 diabetes. The rearrangement uses TRBV28 and TRBJ2-1, with 11 nucleotides matching TRBD2. The source material was central memory CD4+ T cells from blood. CDR3 sequence (DNA): TGTGCCAGCAGTAATAGCGGGAGGGGCAACAATGAGCAGTTCTTC. This encodes CASSNSGRGNNEQFF.